The 30 T cell receptor beta chains presented below share a single source sample, sequenced in a study of T cell responses to AZD1222 COVID-19 vaccine. The data were produced by immunoSEQ multiplex PCR, yet TCRdb's version contains in-frame clones alone and is incomplete. The sample consists of some 130,000 clones, approximately 90% of them appearing once. This sample comprised peripheral blood, obtained on day 0 of AZD1222 vaccination. These receptor sequences come from an adult in good health.

The sample holds one count of this clone. V and J are TRBV5-1 and TRBJ1-1; no clear D. Germline CDR1 reads SGHRS; CDR2 reads YFSETQ. The CDR3 length is 14 residues. V lost 3 bases, J lost 0 bases, and 9 bases lay in between. The CDR3 protein is CASSSISMNTEAFF. The CDR3 DNA reads as TGCGCCAGCAGCTCCATCAGTATGAACACTGAAGCTTTCTTT.

The chain employs TRBV28 and TRBJ2-1; either TRBD1 or TRBD2 may supply D (5 bases each). CDR1 is MDHEN and CDR2 is SYDVKM in the germline V gene. Between the trimmed V and J ends, which lost 5 bases and 13 bases, there was a span of 15 bases. CDR3 length equals 12 residues. The chain's CDR3 is CASSGDGTKQFF. The DNA of the CDR3 is TGTGCCAGCAGTGGTGACGGGACGAAACAGTTCTTC.

V usage is TRBV4-1 and J usage is TRBJ1-3, with TRBD1 identical over 7 bases. Germline V CDR1 and CDR2: MGHRA, YSYEKL. The length of the CDR3 is 16 residues. V dropped 4 bases and J dropped 4; count of bases not matched to a gene: 10. CDR3 protein: CASSPRSGTAGNTIYF. CDR3 coding DNA: TGCGCCAGCAGCCCCCGATCTGGGACAGCCGGAAACACCATATATTTT.

The chain joins TRBV27 to TRBJ2-7; no definite D call. The germline V and J ends were trimmed by 3 bases and 3 bases, with 9 bases remaining between them. The CDR3 loop spans 13 amino acids. Germline V CDR1 and CDR2: MNHEY, SMNVEV (reference sequence). CDR3 nucleotides: TGTGCCAGCAGTTTTGGTCTGGGCTACGAGCAGTACTTC. Translated: CASSFGLGYEQYF.

Points on this clone: This sample includes further DNA sequences coding for the same CDR3. The rearrangement links TRBV11-2 to TRBJ2-1; TRBD2 might be the D (6 bases). Germline V gives CDR1 SGHAT, CDR2 FQNNGV. Between the trimmed V and J ends, which lost 3 bases and 5 bases, there was a span of 8 bases. The CDR3 extends over 13 amino acids. The CDR3 here is CASSLGRNNEQFF. The CDR3 DNA sequence: TGTGCCAGCAGCTTGGGGAGGAACAATGAGCAGTTCTTC.

This sequence joins TRBV21-1 and TRBJ2-1; TRBD2, the table's D call, lacks a check against the DNA. TRBV21-1 is shown as a pseudogene. This CDR3 has 16 residues. Written as DNA, the CDR3 is TGTGCCAGCAGCAAAGAGGCGGGAGTGAGTTACAATGAGCAGTTCTTC. This sequence encodes CASSKEAGVSYNEQFF.

The rearrangement uses TRBV11-2 and TRBJ2-7, with 10 bases aligning to TRBD2. Germline lookup yields CDR1 SGHAT and CDR2 FQNNGV. This CDR3 contains 14 residues. With V trimmed by 5 bases and J by 2 bases, 3 bases remained unmatched. CDR3 DNA sequence: TGTGCCAGCAGCCCAGCGGGGGGGGCCTACGAGCAGTACTTC. This encodes CASSPAGGAYEQYF.

V usage is TRBV7-3 and J usage is TRBJ2-1; either TRBD1 or TRBD2 may fit D (5 bases each). There are 15 residues in the CDR3. Between the trimmed V and J ends, which lost 5 bases and 7 bases, there was a span of 18 bases. The germline V gene has CDR1 SGHTA and CDR2 FQGTGA. The DNA for the CDR3 is TGTGCCAGCAGCCGGATCGGGACCGAATTAAATGAGCAGTTCTTC. It yields the protein CASSRIGTELNEQFF.

The V call is TRBV7-9, the J call TRBJ1-2; maybe TRBD1 (5 bases). Germline CDR1 reads SEHNR; CDR2 reads FQNEAQ (reference sequence). This CDR3 has 14 residues. Trimming pared 3 bases from V and 7 bases from J, leaving 15 bases between. CDR3 sequence (DNA): TGTGCCAGCAGCTTCGACAGCACTACGATTGGCTACACCTTC. It specifies CASSFDSTTIGYTF.

This clone was seen more than once but under ten times. V is TRBV28 and J is TRBJ1-6; 7 bases are shared with TRBD1. This CDR3 spans 15 amino acids. Germline CDR1 and CDR2: MDHEN and SYDVKM. Trimming cost V 6 bases and J 9 bases; bases outside gene matches: 11. The CDR3 region is CASRNRQGWSSPLHF. The CDR3 region has the DNA TGTGCCAGCAGAAACCGACAGGGATGGTCTTCACCCCTCCACTTT.

The genes are TRBV28 and TRBJ2-1; D call uncertain. Germline values: CDR1 MDHEN, CDR2 SYDVKM. V lost 6 bases and J 2 bases, leaving 8 bases between the germline ends. This CDR3 comprises 13 residues. The DNA for the CDR3 is TGTGCCAGCAGCTCAGGACCCTACAATGAGCAGTTCTTC. This codes for CASSSGPYNEQFF. Supplemented by reference TRBV28 and TRBJ2-1, the full variable domain reads DVKVTQSSRYLVKRTGEKVFLECVQDMDHENMFWYRQDPGLGLRLIYFSYDVKMKEKGDIPEGYSVSREKKERFSLILESASTNQTSMYLCASSSGPYNEQFFGPGTRLTVL.

The V and J genes are TRBV9 and TRBJ1-5, with D tentatively TRBD1 (5 bases). Looked up from germline, CDR1 is SGDLS and CDR2 is YYNGEE. The V end lost 6 bases, the J end lost 0 bases, and 22 bases lay between the germline ends. The CDR3 is 18 amino acids. The CDR3 sequence is CASTHGRRGEYSNQPQHF. Here the CDR3 DNA reads TGTGCCAGCACTCATGGACGACGAGGGGAATATAGCAATCAGCCCCAGCATTTT.

In DNA form, the CDR3 reads TGCGCCAGCAGCCTCAGGGTTTCGGAGAGTTACGAGCAGTACTTC. Amino acids: CASSLRVSESYEQYF. The V and J genes are TRBV5-1 and TRBJ2-7, with D possibly TRBD1 on 5 matching bases. The CDR3 extends over 15 amino acids. Trimming took 4 bases from V and 4 from J, leaving 18 bases between them. From germline, CDR1 is SGHRS and CDR2 YFSETQ. Combining the CDR3 with reference TRBV5-1 and TRBJ2-7 gives the whole variable domain KAGVTQTPRYLIKTRGQQVTLSCSPISGHRSVSWYQQTPGQGLQFLFEYFSETQRNKGNFPGRFSGRQFSNSRSEMNVSTLELGDSALYLCASSLRVSESYEQYFGPGTRLTVT.

This chain connects TRBV18 to TRBJ1-2; unclear D gene. V lost 3 bases to trimming and J lost 1 base, with 18 bases between them. The germline V gene has CDR1 KGHSH and CDR2 LQKENI. CDR3 length: 17 amino acids. The CDR3 DNA reads TGTGCCAGCTCACCGAAAGGCAGCAGCTCCCTTAACTATGGCTACACCTTC. Translated: CASSPKGSSSLNYGYTF. Supplemented by reference TRBV18 and TRBJ1-2, the full variable domain reads NAGVMQNPRHLVRRRGQEARLRCSPMKGHSHVYWYRQLPEEGLKFMVYLQKENIIDESGMPKERFSAEFPKEGPSILRIQQVVRGDSAAYFCASSPKGSSSLNYGYTFGSGTRLTVV.

V gene TRBV30 combines with J gene TRBJ1-2; D not certain. Trimming left V 1 base short and J 4 bases short, with 10 bases between. Germline V lookup: CDR1 GTSNPN, CDR2 SVGIG (reference sequence). The CDR3 runs to 13 residues. The CDR3 sequence: CAWSAPGGYGYTF. CDR3 sequence (DNA): TGTGCCTGGAGTGCCCCGGGCGGCTATGGCTACACCTTC.

The J gene is TRBJ1-3, the V gene TRBV5-1; TRBD1 is a possible D gene (6 bases). Trimming took 4 bases from V and 2 from J, leaving 13 bases between them. Germline loops: CDR1 SGHRS, CDR2 YFSETQ. This CDR3 is 15 amino acids long. CDR3 residues: CASSGTGNPGNTIYF. DNA for the CDR3: TGCGCCAGCAGCGGAACAGGGAACCCTGGAAACACCATATATTTT.

V and J are TRBV21-1 and TRBJ2-5; TRBD1, the D gene given by the table, was not confirmed from the DNA. TRBV21-1 is designated a pseudogene. CDR3 length: 17 amino acids. The CDR3 DNA is TGTGCCAGCAGCAAAGCAGTGGCAACCGACAGACAAGAGACCCAGTACTTC. Translating gives CASSKAVATDRQETQYF.

The V and J genes are TRBV7-2 and TRBJ1-2, with 9 bases lining up with TRBD1. Looked up from germline, CDR1 is SGHTA and CDR2 is FQGNSA. J gave up 7 bases and V 7 bases, and 16 bases lay outside the gene matches. The CDR3 is 16 residues long. The CDR3 region is CASITDPGTGRGGYTF. DNA of the CDR3: TGTGCCAGCATCACTGACCCCGGGACAGGGAGAGGTGGCTACACCTTC.

The chain uses TRBV4-2 and TRBJ1-2; D not resolved. The CDR3 extends over 16 amino acids. Trimming cost V 0 bases and J 1 base, with 12 bases left between them. Germline-derived CDR1 and CDR2 are LGHNA and YNFKEQ. The CDR3 is CASSQDLLTNNYGYTF. The CDR3 nucleotides read TGTGCCAGCAGCCAAGATCTTCTGACGAATAACTATGGCTACACCTTC.

V and J are TRBV28 and TRBJ1-3; D gene unclear. With 5 bases removed from V and 4 bases from J, the gap between germline ends came to 15 bases. Germline loops: CDR1 MDHEN, CDR2 SYDVKM. The CDR3 contains 15 residues. The CDR3 loop reads CASSPSLGVGNTIYF. The DNA of the CDR3 is TGTGCCAGCAGTCCGAGTTTGGGAGTCGGAAACACCATATATTTT.

This sequence joins TRBV7-2 and TRBJ2-5; the match to TRBD2 covers 10 bases. The CDR3 is 15 amino acids. The V gene's germline CDR1 is SGHTA and CDR2 FQGNSA. J lost 3 bases, V lost 3 bases, and 4 bases had no gene match. CDR3: CASSFTSGTKETQYF. The CDR3 DNA reads as TGTGCCAGCAGCTTCACTAGCGGGACCAAAGAGACCCAGTACTTC.

The V call is TRBV27, the J call TRBJ2-1; D ambiguous. V was cut by 2 bases and J by 7 bases, with 27 bases left in between. Germline V CDR1 and CDR2: MNHEY, SMNVEV (reference sequence). The CDR3 covers 19 residues. For the CDR3, the DNA is TGTGCCAGCAGTTTAGCCCAGGTTAGAGGTAGGGCGATTGCGAATGAGCAGTTCTTC. Translation: CASSLAQVRGRAIANEQFF.

The V call is TRBV12-5, the J call TRBJ2-7, with TRBD2 identical over 8 bases. This CDR3 spans 16 amino acids. Germline CDR1 is LGHNT and CDR2 is FRNRAP. J lost 0 bases, V lost 1 base, and 5 bases had no gene match. The CDR3 DNA is TGTGCTAGTGGTTTGGGGAGGAGCGGGAGCTCCTACGAGCAGTACTTC. Translating it yields CASGLGRSGSSYEQYF.

The chain couples TRBV4-3 to TRBJ1-6; the match to TRBD1 covers 8 bases. V gave up 0 bases and J gave up 9 bases; unmatched junction bases: 4. The CDR3 length is 15 residues. In germline, CDR1 is LGHNA, CDR2 YSLEER. The CDR3 is CASSQDGQGGSPLHF. CDR3 sequence (DNA): TGCGCCAGCAGCCAAGATGGACAGGGTGGTTCACCCCTCCACTTT.

Comment on this clone: The identical CDR3 is also encoded by other nucleotide sequences in the sample. The V and J genes are TRBV5-1 and TRBJ2-1; D is uncertain. The V gene's germline CDR1 is SGHRS and CDR2 YFSETQ. Trimming took 4 bases from V and 3 from J, leaving 11 bases between them. The CDR3 is 14 amino acids. The CDR3 nucleotides are TGCGCCAGCAGCCAAGAACTAAGCTACAATGAGCAGTTCTTC. Its translation is CASSQELSYNEQFF.

The gene calls are TRBV2 and TRBJ2-7; no definite D call. The ends were cut back, 5 bases at V and 4 bases at J, with 6 bases in the middle. This CDR3 region has 11 residues. CDR1 is SNHLY, CDR2 FYNNEI, per germline. CDR3 amino acids: CASSSVYEQYF. In nucleotides, the CDR3 is TGTGCCAGCAGTTCCGTATACGAGCAGTACTTC.

J is TRBJ1-2 and V is TRBV19, with D perhaps matching TRBD1 (5 bases). The CDR3 consists of 14 residues. Germline CDR1 is LNHDA and CDR2 is SQIVND (reference sequence). The V end was cut by 6 bases, the J end by 4 bases, with 15 bases between. The CDR3 spells CASSTTGGFYGYTF. CDR3 sequence (DNA): TGTGCCAGTAGCACCACCGGGGGATTCTATGGCTACACCTTC.

The CDR3 sequence: CASTVGGTGGAGGNTIYF. The DNA for the CDR3 is TGTGCCAGCACCGTAGGTGGGACAGGGGGCGCTGGGGGAAACACCATATATTTT. The chain joins TRBV28 to TRBJ1-3; 12 bases fit TRBD1. The germline CDR1 and CDR2 sequences are MDHEN and SYDVKM. The CDR3 runs to 18 residues. V shed 7 bases and J 4 bases; nucleotides not matched to a gene: 14.

This clone was seen only once. The rearrangement joins TRBV7-2 to TRBJ2-2, with 13 bases that match TRBD2. Germline CDR1 reads SGHTA; CDR2 reads FQGNSA. The CDR3 contains 19 residues. The V and J ends lost 4 bases and 1 base, in that order; junction bases with no gene match: 9. CDR3 sequence (DNA): TGTGCCAGCAGCTCACGACTAGCGGGGGGCAGGTTGAACACCGGGGAGCTGTTTTTT. This translates into CASSSRLAGGRLNTGELFF.

This clone has just one count. The rearrangement links TRBV19 to TRBJ2-3, with 13 bases lining up with TRBD2. Germline CDR1 is LNHDA and CDR2 is SQIVND (reference sequence). This CDR3 has 16 residues. V gave up 3 bases and J gave up 2 bases; unmatched junction bases: 2. This CDR3 reads CASSMGLAGNTDTQYF. The CDR3 DNA reads TGTGCCAGTAGTATGGGACTAGCGGGAAACACAGATACGCAGTATTTT.